A single sample gave rise to the 9 T cell receptor beta chains below, sequenced in a study of cytomegalovirus exposure and HLA in healthy donors (dated by TCRdb to 2015 to 2018). The protocol used for the library was the immunoSEQ multiplex PCR assay. A mixture of 60 forward primers for TCR Vbeta segments and 13 reverse primers for TCR Jbeta segments was used in the multiplex PCR. TCRdb stores this immuneACCESS table with in-frame sequences only. Part of the clones is absent; in the studies checked, under half of the shortfall reflects unresolved V genes, and no reason is known for the rest. Across this sample there are around 200,000 clones, with 70% to 85% seen only once. Under 1.5% of the sample lies in the top ten. Sequences were obtained from PBMCs. All receptors derive from a girl aged 2 to 9 in good health and CMV-seropositive.

The genes are TRBV11-2 and TRBJ1-1; TRBD1 might be the D (6 bases). This CDR3 has 13 residues. Trimming pared 4 bases from V and 4 bases from J, leaving 10 bases between. The germline CDR1 and CDR2 sequences are SGHAT and FQNNGV. Here the CDR3 DNA reads TGTGCCAGCAGCTGGGGGCGCCTCACTGAAGCTTTCTTT. This encodes CASSWGRLTEAFF.

The chain couples TRBV5-4 to TRBJ2-3; no reliable D call. In germline, CDR1 is SGHNT, CDR2 YYREEE (reference sequence). The V gene lost 1 base and the J gene lost 1 base, with 7 bases spanning the gap. This CDR3 region has 14 residues. The CDR3 region is CASSLFSRTDTQYF. The CDR3 coding sequence is TGTGCCAGCAGCTTGTTCTCTCGCACAGATACGCAGTATTTT.

This clone occurred a few times. The chain links TRBV4-1 to TRBJ2-3; TRBD2 aligns across 12 bases. Losses at the gene ends were 5 bases for V and 4 bases for J; bases not matched to a gene: 10. The length of the CDR3 is 17 residues. Looked up from germline, CDR1 is MGHRA and CDR2 is YSYEKL. The DNA for the CDR3 is TGCGCCAGCAGCTGGACTAGCGGGGCCTTGATCCCAGATACGCAGTATTTT. Translation: CASSWTSGALIPDTQYF.

The J gene is TRBJ1-4, the V gene TRBV19; the D is unclear. The CDR3 has 14 amino acids. Germline V gene data show CDR1 as LNHDA and CDR2 as SQIVND (reference sequence). Trimming removed 6 bases at V and 3 bases at J, with 11 bases between. The CDR3 DNA follows: TGTGCCAGTAGCCGACGTAGCCCTAATGAAAAACTGTTTTTT. It specifies CASSRRSPNEKLFF.

The chain couples TRBV28 to TRBJ1-4; no clear D. The CDR3 sequence is 12 residues long. The germline V gene has CDR1 MDHEN and CDR2 SYDVKM. Trimming shortened V by 5 bases and J by 8 bases, and 9 bases separated the two germline ends. The CDR3 DNA is TGTGCCAGCAGTCTTTTGGCAGAAAAACTGTTTTTT. Residues: CASSLLAEKLFF.

The table lists this clone with a few counts. The chain combines TRBV30 with TRBJ1-4, with no clear D. V lost 7 bases and J 4 bases, leaving 16 bases between the germline ends. Germline CDR1 is GTSNPN and CDR2 is SVGIG (reference sequence). CDR3 length equals 14 residues. CDR3 sequence (DNA): TGTGCCTCTCCCCTTTCCGGGAATAATGAAAAACTGTTTTTT. Protein sequence: CASPLSGNNEKLFF.

This clone occurred a few times. V and J are TRBV5-8 and TRBJ2-7; 8 positions match TRBD1. This CDR3 comprises 14 residues. With 0 bases clipped from V and 2 bases from J, the junction kept 1 base outside the gene matches. Looked up from germline, CDR1 is SGHTS and CDR2 is YDEGEE. This chain's CDR3 is CASSLAGGPYEQYF. In DNA, the CDR3 is TGTGCCAGCAGCTTGGCAGGGGGCCCCTACGAGCAGTACTTC.

The V and J genes are TRBV9 and TRBJ2-7; D unclear. The CDR3 length is 14 residues. Trimming took 4 bases from V and 7 from J, leaving 18 bases between them. CDR1 is SGDLS, CDR2 YYNGEE, per germline. The CDR3 nucleotides read TGTGCCAGCAGCCCCCAAATCGATGTGAGAGAGCAGTACTTC. It translates to CASSPQIDVREQYF.

The chain joins TRBV6-5 to TRBJ1-5, with D tentatively TRBD1 (5 bases). Per germline, CDR1 MNHEY and CDR2 SVGAGI. The CDR3 is 15 amino acids. Trimming left V 0 bases short and J 7 bases short, with 13 bases between. Written as DNA, the CDR3 is TGTGCCAGCAGTTACTCGACCGACCGGGGGCAGCCCCAGCATTTT. Translated: CASSYSTDRGQPQHF.